This T cell receptor beta chain is drawn from a study of blood T cell repertoires in COVID-19. As processed by the authors: For nucleated cells, counts were estimated from reference gene primer amplification. Measured with immunoSEQ multiplex PCR; TCRdb has only the in-frame clones, and not every one. Clone size and V and J calls were adopted from that table, with D and trimming inferred from the DNA. The table has around 220,000 clones, 85% to 90% seen once. V lost 4 bases to trimming and J lost 8 bases, with 12 bases between them. The CDR3 totals 13 residues. Germline V gives CDR1 MNHEY, CDR2 SMNVEV (reference sequence).

The chain employs TRBV27 and TRBJ2-1; tentative D call: TRBD2 (5 bases). Input material: PBMCs or T cells enriched from blood (not recorded which). The origin of this receptor is a woman between 50 and 59 years old with acute COVID-19. CDR3 sequence (DNA): TGTGCCAGCAGTTGGGCGGGCACCGATGAGCAGTTCTTC. Its translation: CASSWAGTDEQFF.